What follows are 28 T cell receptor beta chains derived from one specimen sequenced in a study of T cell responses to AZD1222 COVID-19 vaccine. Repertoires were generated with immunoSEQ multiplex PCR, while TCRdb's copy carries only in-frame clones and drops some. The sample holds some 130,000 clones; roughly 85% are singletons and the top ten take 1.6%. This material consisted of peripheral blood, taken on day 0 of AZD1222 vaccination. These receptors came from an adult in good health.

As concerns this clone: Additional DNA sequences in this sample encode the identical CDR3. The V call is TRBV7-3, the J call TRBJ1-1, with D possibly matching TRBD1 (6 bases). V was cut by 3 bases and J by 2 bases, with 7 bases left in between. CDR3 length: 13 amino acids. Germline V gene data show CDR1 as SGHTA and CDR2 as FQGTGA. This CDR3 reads CASSLGANTEAFF. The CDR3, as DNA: TGTGCCAGCAGCTTGGGGGCAAACACTGAAGCTTTCTTT. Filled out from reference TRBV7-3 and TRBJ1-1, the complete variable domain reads GAGVSQTPSNKVTEKGKYVELRCDPISGHTALYWYRQSLGQGPEFLIYFQGTGAADDSGLPNDRFFAVRPEGSVSTLKIQRTERGDSAVYLCASSLGANTEAFFGQGTRLTVV.

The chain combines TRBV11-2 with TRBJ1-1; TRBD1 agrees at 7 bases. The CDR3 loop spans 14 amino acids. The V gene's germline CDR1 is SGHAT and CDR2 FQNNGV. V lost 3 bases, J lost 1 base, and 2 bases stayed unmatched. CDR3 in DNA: TGTGCCAGCAGCTTGAACAGGGGGAACACTGAAGCTTTCTTT. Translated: CASSLNRGNTEAFF.

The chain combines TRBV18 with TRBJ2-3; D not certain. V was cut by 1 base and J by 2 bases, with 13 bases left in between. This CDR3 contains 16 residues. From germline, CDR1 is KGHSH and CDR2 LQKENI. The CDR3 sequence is CASSPRSVLNTDTQYF. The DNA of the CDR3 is TGTGCCAGCTCACCACGGTCCGTGTTAAACACAGATACGCAGTATTTT. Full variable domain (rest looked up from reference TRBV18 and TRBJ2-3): NAGVMQNPRHLVRRRGQEARLRCSPMKGHSHVYWYRQLPEEGLKFMVYLQKENIIDESGMPKERFSAEFPKEGPSILRIQQVVRGDSAAYFCASSPRSVLNTDTQYFGPGTRLTVL.

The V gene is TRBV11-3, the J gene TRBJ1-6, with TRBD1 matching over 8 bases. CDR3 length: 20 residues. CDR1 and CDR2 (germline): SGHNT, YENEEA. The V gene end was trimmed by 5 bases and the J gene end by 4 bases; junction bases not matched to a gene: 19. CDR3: CASSLRQGFSRQLYNSPLHF. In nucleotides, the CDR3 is TGTGCCAGCAGCCTTAGACAGGGGTTCAGCCGTCAGCTATATAATTCACCCCTCCACTTT.

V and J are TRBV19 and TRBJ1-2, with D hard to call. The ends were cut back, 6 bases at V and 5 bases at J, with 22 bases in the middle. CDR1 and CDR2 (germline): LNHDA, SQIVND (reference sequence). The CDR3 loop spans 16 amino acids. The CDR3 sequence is CASSAHHGRAYYGYTF. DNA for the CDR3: TGTGCCAGTAGCGCCCATCACGGGAGAGCCTATTATGGCTACACCTTC.

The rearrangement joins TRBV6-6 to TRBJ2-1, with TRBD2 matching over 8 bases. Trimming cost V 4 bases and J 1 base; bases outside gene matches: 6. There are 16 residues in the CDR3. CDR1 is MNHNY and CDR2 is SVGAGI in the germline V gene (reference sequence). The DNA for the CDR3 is TGTGCCAGCAGTTCCTTAGCGGGGAGGTCCTACAATGAGCAGTTCTTC. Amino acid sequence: CASSSLAGRSYNEQFF.

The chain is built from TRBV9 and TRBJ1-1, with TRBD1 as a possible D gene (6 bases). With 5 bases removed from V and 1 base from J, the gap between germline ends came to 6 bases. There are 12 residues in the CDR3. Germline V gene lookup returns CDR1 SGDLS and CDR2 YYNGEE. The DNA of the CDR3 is TGTGCCAGCAGGGGGGCGAACACTGAAGCTTTCTTT. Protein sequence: CASRGANTEAFF.

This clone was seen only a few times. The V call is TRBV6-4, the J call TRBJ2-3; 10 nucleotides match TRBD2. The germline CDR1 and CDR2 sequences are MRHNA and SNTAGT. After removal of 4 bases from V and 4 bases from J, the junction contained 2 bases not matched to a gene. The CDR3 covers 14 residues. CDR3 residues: CASSGTSGPDTQYF. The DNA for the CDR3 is TGTGCCAGCAGTGGGACTAGCGGACCAGATACGCAGTATTTT.

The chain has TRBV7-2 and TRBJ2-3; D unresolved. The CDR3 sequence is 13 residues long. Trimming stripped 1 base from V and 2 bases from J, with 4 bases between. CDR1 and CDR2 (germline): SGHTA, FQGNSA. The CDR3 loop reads CASSLEDTDTQYF. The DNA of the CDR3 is TGTGCCAGCAGCTTAGAAGACACAGATACGCAGTATTTT.

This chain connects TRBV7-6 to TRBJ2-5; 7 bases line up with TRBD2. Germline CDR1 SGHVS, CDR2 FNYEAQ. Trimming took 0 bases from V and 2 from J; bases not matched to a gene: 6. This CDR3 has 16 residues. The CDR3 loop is CASSLATSGTQETQYF. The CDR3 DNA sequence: TGTGCCAGCAGCTTAGCGACAAGCGGGACTCAAGAGACCCAGTACTTC.

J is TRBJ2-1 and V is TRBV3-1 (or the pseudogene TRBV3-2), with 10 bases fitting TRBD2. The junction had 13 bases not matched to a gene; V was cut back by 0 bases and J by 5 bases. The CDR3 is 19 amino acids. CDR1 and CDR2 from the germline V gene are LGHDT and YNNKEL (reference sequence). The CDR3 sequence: CASSQEWGASGGSDNEQFF. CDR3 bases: TGTGCCAGCAGCCAAGAGTGGGGGGCTAGCGGGGGTTCCGACAATGAGCAGTTCTTC.

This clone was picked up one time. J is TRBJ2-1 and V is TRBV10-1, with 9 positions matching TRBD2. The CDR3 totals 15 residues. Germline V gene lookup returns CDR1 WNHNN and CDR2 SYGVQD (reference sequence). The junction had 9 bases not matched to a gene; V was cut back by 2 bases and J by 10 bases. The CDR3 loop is CASSERAGGPFEQFF. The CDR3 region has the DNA TGCGCCAGCAGTGAGCGGGCGGGAGGGCCTTTCGAGCAGTTCTTC.

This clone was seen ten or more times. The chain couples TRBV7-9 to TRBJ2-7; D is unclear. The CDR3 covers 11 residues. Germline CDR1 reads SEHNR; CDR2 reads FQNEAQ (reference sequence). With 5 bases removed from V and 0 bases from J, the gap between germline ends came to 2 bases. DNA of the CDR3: TGTGCCAGCAGCCCCTCCTACGAGCAGTACTTC. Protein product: CASSPSYEQYF.

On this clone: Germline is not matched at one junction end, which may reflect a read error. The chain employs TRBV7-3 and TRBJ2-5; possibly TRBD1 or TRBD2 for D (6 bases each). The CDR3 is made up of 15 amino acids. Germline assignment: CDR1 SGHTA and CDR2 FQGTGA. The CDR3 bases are TGTCCCAGCAGCCTTACCCGGGGGCCGGGGGAGACCCAGTACTTC. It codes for CPSSLTRGPGETQYF. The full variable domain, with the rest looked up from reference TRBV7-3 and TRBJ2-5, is GAGVSQTPSNKVTEKGKYVELRCDPISGHTALYWYRQSLGQGPEFLIYFQGTGAADDSGLPNDRFFAVRPEGSVSTLKIQRTERGDSAVYLCPSSLTRGPGETQYFGPGTRLLVL.

The CDR3: CAWSVLASGSARSGELFF. In DNA, the CDR3 is TGTGCCTGGAGTGTTCTGGCTAGCGGGAGCGCCAGGTCCGGGGAGCTGTTTTTT. The chain carries TRBV30 and TRBJ2-2, with 10 nucleotides matching TRBD2. This CDR3 has 18 amino acids. V lost 0 bases to trimming and J lost 6 bases; unmatched junction nucleotides: 13. CDR1 GTSNPN and CDR2 SVGIG come from the germline V gene (reference sequence).

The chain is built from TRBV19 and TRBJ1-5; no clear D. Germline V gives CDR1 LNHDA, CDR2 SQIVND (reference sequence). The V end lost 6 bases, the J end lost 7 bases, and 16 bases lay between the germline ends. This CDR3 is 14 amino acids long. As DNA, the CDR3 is TGTGCCAGTAGCCGACCCGGGATCGAACAGCCCCAGCATTTT. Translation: CASSRPGIEQPQHF.

The CDR3 bases are TGTGCCAGCAGTGACTCCCTCTATGGCTACACCTTC. Protein: CASSDSLYGYTF. The chain employs TRBV6-4 and TRBJ1-2; D gene ambiguous. V dropped 0 bases and J dropped 4 bases, with 3 bases sitting between them. Looked up from germline, CDR1 is MRHNA and CDR2 is SNTAGT. This CDR3 is built from 12 residues.

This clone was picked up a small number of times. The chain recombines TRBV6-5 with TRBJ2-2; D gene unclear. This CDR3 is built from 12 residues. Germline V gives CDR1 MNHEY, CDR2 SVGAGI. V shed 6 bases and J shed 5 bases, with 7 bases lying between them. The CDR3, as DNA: TGTGCCAGCAGGCTGGGAACCGGGGAGCTGTTTTTT. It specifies CASRLGTGELFF.

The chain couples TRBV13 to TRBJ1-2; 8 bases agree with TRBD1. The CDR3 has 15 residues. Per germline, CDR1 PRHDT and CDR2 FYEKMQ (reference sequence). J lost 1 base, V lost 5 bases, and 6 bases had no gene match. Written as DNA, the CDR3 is TGTGCCAGCAGCATAAGACAGGGGAGTAACTATGGCTACACCTTC. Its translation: CASSIRQGSNYGYTF.

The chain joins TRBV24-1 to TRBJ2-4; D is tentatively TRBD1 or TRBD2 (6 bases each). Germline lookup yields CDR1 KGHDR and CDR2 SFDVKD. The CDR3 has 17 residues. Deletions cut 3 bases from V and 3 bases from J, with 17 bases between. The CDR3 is CATSDPRGGLGKNIQYF. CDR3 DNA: TGTGCCACCAGTGATCCCCGAGGGGGGTTGGGCAAAAACATTCAGTACTTC.

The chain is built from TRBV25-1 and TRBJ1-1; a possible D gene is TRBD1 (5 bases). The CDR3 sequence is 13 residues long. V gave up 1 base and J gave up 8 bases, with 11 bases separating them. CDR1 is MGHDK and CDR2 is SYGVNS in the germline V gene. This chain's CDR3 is CASSELYGDEAFF. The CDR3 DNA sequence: TGTGCCAGCAGTGAATTATACGGGGACGAAGCTTTCTTT.

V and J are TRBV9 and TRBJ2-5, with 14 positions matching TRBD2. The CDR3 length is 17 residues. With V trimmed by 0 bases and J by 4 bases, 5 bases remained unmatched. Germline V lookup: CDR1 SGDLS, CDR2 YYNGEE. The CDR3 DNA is TGTGCCAGCAGCGTAGCTGTAGGACTAGCGGGGGGAGAGACCCAGTACTTC. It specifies CASSVAVGLAGGETQYF.

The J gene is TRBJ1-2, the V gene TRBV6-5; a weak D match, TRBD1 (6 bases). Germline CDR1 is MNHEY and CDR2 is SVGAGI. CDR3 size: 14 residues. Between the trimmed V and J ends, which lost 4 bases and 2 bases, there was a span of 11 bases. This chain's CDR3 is CASSFGQRNYGYTF. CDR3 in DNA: TGTGCCAGCAGTTTCGGACAGAGAAACTATGGCTACACCTTC.

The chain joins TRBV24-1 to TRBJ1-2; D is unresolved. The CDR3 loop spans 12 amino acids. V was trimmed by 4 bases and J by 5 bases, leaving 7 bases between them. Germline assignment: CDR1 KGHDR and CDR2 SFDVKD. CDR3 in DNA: TGTGCCACCAGTGACTCGGGTTATGGCTACACCTTC. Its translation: CATSDSGYGYTF.

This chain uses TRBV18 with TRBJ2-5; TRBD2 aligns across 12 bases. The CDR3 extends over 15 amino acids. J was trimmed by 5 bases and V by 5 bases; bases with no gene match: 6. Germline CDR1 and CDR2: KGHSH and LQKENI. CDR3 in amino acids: CASSATSGGVETQYF. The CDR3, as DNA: TGTGCCAGCTCAGCGACTAGCGGGGGTGTGGAGACCCAGTACTTC.

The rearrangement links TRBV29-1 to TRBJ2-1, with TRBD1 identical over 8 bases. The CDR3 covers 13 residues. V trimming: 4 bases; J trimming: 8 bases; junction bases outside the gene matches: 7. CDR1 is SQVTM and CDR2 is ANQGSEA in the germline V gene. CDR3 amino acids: CSVGGRGLYEQFF. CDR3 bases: TGCAGCGTTGGTGGCAGGGGGCTCTATGAGCAGTTCTTC.

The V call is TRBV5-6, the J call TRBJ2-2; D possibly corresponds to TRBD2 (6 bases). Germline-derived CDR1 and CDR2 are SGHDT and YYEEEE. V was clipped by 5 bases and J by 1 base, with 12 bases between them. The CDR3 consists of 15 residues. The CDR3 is CASRQDGGNTGELFF. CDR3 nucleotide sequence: TGTGCCAGCAGACAGGACGGGGGGAACACCGGGGAGCTGTTTTTT.

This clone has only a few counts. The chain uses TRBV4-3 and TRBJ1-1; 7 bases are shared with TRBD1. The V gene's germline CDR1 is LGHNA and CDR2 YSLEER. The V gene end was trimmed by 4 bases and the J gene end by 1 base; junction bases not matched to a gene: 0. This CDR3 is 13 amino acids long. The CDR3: CASSRTGNTEAFF. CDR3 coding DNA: TGCGCCAGCAGCCGGACAGGGAACACTGAAGCTTTCTTT.